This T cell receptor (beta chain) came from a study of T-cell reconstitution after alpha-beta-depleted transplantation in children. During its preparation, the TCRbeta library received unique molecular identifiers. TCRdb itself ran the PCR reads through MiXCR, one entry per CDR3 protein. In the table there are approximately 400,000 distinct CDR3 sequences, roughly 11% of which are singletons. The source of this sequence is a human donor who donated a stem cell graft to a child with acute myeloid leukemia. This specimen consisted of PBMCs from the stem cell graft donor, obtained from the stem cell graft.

The CDR3 reads CASSRGFDAETQYF. As DNA, the CDR3 is TGCGCCAGCAGCCGGGGGTTCGATGCGGAGACCCAGTACTTC. The genes are TRBV5-1 and TRBJ2-5, with D perhaps TRBD2 (6 bases). V gave up 4 bases and J gave up 5 bases, with 15 bases separating them. The germline gives CDR1 SGHRS, CDR2 YFSETQ. CDR3 length: 14 amino acids. The full variable domain, with the rest looked up from reference TRBV5-1 and TRBJ2-5, is KAGVTQTPRYLIKTRGQQVTLSCSPISGHRSVSWYQQTPGQGLQFLFEYFSETQRNKGNFPGRFSGRQFSNSRSEMNVSTLELGDSALYLCASSRGFDAETQYFGPGTRLLVL.